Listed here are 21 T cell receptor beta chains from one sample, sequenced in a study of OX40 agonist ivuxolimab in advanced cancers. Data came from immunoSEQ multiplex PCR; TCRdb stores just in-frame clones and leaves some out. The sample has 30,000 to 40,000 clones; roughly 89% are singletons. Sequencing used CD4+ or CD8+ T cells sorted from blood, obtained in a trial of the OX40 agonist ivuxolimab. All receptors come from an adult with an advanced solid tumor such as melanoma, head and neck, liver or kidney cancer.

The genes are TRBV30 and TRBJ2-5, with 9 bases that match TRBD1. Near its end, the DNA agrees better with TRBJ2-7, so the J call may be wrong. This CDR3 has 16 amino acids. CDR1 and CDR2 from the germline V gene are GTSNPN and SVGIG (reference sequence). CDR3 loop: CALDTQDRGWRNEQYF. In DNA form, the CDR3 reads TGTGCTTTGGACACTCAGGACAGGGGTTGGAGGAACGAGCAGTACTTC.

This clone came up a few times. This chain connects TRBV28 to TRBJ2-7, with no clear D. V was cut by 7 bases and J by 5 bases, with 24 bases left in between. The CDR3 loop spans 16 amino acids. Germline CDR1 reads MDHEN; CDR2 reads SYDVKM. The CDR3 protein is CASMVLRTPMTHEQYF. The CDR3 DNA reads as TGTGCCAGCATGGTTCTTCGGACCCCAATGACCCACGAGCAGTACTTC. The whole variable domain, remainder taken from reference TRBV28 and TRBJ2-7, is DVKVTQSSRYLVKRTGEKVFLECVQDMDHENMFWYRQDPGLGLRLIYFSYDVKMKEKGDIPEGYSVSREKKERFSLILESASTNQTSMYLCASMVLRTPMTHEQYFGPGTRLTVT.

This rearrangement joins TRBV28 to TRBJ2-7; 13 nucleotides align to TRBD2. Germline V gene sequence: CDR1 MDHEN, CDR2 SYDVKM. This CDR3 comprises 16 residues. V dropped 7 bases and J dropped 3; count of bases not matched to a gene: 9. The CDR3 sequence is CASNPRTSGSFYEQYF. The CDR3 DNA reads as TGTGCCAGCAACCCTAGGACTAGCGGGAGTTTCTACGAGCAGTACTTC.

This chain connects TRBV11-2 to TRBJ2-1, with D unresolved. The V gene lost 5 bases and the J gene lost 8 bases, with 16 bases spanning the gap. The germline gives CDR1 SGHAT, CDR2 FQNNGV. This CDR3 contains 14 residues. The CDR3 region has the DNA TGTGCCAGCAGCGACAAAGTGGGGTGGGATGAGCAGTTCTTC. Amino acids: CASSDKVGWDEQFF.

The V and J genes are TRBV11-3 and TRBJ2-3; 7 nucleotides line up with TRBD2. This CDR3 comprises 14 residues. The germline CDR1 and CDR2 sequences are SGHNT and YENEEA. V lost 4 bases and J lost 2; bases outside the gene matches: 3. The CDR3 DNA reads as TGTGCCAGCAGCTCCCGGGACTACACAGATACGCAGTATTTT. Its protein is CASSSRDYTDTQYF.

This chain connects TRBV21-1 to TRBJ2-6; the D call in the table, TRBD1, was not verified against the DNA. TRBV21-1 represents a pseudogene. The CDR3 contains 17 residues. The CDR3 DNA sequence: TGTGCCAGCAGCAAAGAAGGGGGTATCTCTGGGGCCAACGTCCTGACTTTC. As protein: CASSKEGGISGANVLTF.

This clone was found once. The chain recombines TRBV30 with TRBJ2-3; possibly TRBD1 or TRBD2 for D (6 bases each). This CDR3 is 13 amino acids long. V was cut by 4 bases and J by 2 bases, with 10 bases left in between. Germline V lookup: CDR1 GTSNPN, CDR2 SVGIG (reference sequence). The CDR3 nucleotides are TGTGCCTGGACGGGGGCCTACACAGATACGCAGTATTTT. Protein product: CAWTGAYTDTQYF.

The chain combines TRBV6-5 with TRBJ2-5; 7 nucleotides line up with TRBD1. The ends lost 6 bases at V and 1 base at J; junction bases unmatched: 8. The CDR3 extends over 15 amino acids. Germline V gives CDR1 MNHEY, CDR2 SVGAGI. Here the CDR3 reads CASRERDSTQETQYF. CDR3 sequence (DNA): TGTGCCAGCAGAGAACGGGACAGCACCCAAGAGACCCAGTACTTC.

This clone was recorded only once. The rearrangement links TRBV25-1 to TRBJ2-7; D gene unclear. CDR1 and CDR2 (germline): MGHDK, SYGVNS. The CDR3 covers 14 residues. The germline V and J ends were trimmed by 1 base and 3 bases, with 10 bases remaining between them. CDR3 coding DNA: TGTGCCAGCAGTGAATCAGGCAGTTACTACGAGCAGTACTTC. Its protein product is CASSESGSYYEQYF.

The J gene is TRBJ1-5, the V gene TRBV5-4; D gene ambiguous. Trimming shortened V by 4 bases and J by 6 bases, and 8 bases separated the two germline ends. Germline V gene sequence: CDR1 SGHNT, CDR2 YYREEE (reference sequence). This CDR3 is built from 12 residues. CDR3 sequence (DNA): TGTGCCAGCAGCACATCGGGTCAGCCCCAGCATTTT. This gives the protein CASSTSGQPQHF.

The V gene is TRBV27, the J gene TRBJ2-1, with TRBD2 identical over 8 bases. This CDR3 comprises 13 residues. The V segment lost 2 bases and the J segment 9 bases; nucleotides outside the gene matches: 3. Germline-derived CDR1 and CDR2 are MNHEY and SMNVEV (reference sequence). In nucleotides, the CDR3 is TGTGCCAGCAGTTTACTAGCGGGTAGTGAGCAGTTCTTC. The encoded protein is CASSLLAGSEQFF.

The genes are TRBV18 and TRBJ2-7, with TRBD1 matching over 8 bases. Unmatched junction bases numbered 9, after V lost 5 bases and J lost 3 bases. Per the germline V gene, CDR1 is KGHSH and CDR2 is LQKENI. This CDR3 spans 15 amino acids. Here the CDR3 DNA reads TGTGCCAGCTCAATTGGACAGGGCGAAGGCTACGAGCAGTACTTC. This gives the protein CASSIGQGEGYEQYF. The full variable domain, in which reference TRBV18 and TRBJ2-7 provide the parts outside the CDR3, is NAGVMQNPRHLVRRRGQEARLRCSPMKGHSHVYWYRQLPEEGLKFMVYLQKENIIDESGMPKERFSAEFPKEGPSILRIQQVVRGDSAAYFCASSIGQGEGYEQYFGPGTRLTVT.

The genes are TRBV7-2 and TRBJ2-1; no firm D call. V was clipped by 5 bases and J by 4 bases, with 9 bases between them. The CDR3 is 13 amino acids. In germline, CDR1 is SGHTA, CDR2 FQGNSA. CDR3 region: CASSMTRYNEQFF. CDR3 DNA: TGTGCCAGCAGCATGACTCGATACAATGAGCAGTTCTTC.

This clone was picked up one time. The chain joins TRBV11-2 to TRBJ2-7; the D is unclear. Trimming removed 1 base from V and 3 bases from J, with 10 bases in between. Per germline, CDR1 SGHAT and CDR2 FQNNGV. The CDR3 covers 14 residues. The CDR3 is CASSLGGTLYEQYF. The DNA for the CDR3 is TGTGCCAGCAGCTTAGGAGGTACCCTCTACGAGCAGTACTTC.

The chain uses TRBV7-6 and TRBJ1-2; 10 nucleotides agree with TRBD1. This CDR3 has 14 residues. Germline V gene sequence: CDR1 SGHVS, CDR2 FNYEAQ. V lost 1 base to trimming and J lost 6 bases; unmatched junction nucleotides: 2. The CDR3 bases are TGTGCCAGCAGCTTAGGGGACAGGGGACATGGCTACACCTTC. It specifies CASSLGDRGHGYTF.

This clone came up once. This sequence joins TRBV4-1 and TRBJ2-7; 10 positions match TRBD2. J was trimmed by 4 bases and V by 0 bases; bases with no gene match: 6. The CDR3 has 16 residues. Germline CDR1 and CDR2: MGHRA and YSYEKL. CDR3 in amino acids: CASSQEERGGAYEQYF. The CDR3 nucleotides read TGCGCCAGCAGCCAAGAGGAGCGGGGGGGAGCATACGAGCAGTACTTC.

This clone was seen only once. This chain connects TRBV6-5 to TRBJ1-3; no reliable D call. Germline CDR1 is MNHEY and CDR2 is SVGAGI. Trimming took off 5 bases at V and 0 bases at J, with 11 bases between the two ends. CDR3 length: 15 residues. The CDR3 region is CASSTNPDSGNTIYF. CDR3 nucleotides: TGTGCCAGCAGTACCAACCCGGACTCTGGAAACACCATATATTTT.

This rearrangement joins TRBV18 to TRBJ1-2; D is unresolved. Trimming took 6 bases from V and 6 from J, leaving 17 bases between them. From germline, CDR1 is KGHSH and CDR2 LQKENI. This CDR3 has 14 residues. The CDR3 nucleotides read TGTGCCAGCTCCGGACCAAAGGGTTGGGATGGCTACACCTTC. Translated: CASSGPKGWDGYTF.

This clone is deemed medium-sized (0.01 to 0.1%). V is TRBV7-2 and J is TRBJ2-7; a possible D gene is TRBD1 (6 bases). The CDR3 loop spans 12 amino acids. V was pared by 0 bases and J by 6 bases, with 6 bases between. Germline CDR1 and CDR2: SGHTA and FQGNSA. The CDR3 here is CASSLAGGEQYF. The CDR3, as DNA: TGTGCCAGCAGCTTAGCAGGGGGCGAGCAGTACTTC.

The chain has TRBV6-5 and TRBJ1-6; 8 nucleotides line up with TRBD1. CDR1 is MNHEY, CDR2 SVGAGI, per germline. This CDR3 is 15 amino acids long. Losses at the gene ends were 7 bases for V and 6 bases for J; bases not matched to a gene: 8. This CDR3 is CASTLGQGGNSPLHF. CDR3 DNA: TGTGCCAGCACCCTCGGACAGGGTGGTAATTCACCCCTCCACTTT.

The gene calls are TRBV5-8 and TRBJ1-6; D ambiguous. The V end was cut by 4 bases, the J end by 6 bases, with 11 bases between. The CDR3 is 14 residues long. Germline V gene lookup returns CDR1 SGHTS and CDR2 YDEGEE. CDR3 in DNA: TGTGCCAGCAGCCGCAGGATATTTAATTCACCCCTCCACTTT. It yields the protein CASSRRIFNSPLHF.